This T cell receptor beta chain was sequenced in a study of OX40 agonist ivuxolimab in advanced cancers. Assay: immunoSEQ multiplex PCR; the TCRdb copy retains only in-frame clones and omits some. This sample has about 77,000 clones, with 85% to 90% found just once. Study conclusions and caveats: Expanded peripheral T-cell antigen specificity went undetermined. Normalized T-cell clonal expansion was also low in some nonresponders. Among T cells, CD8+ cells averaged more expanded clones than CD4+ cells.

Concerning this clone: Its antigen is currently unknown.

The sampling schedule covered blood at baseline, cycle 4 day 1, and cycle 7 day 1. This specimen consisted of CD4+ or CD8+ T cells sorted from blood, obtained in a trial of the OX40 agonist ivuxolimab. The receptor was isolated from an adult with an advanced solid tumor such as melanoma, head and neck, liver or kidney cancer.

The DNA for the CDR3 is TGTGCCAGCAGCCAAGACGACAGTCCCACCGGGGAGCTGTTTTTT. Amino acid sequence: CASSQDDSPTGELFF. V gene TRBV5-3 combines with J gene TRBJ2-2; tentatively, D is TRBD1 (5 bases). TRBV5-3 is filed as an ORF, its function uncertain. V dropped 8 bases and J dropped 4 bases, with 18 bases sitting between them. The CDR3 spans 15 residues.